These 30 T cell receptor beta chains came from one sample sequenced in a study of T cell repertoires in cytomegalovirus infection. One entry per CDR3 protein, called by TCRdb with MiXCR from the reads. In the table there are more than 55,000 distinct CDR3 sequences, 20% to 25% of which are singletons. Their antigens remain unidentified. Sequencing was performed on CD8+ T cells from cultured PBMCs, taken from culture after CMV antigen stimulation. These receptors originate from a human donor in good health (CMV status not recorded). Some clones in this sample may be carry-over from other donors' samples.

The chain recombines TRBV28 with TRBJ2-3; tentative D call: TRBD1 (6 bases). Between the trimmed V and J ends, which lost 5 bases and 11 bases, there was a span of 14 bases. Germline CDR1 and CDR2: MDHEN and SYDVKM. CDR3 size: 12 residues. The CDR3 nucleotides read TGTGCCAGCAGTCCCGGGACAACTAAGCAGTATTTT. The encoded protein is CASSPGTTKQYF.

This clonotype has just one count. The gene calls are TRBV2 and TRBJ1-2, with D maybe TRBD1 (6 bases). CDR3 size: 13 residues. V shed 6 bases and J shed 3 bases, with 11 bases lying between them. CDR1 is SNHLY and CDR2 is FYNNEI in the germline V gene. CDR3 protein: CASRERGYYGYTF. CDR3 coding DNA: TGTGCCAGCAGGGAGAGGGGGTACTATGGCTACACCTTC.

This clonotype occurred a few times. This sequence joins TRBV19 and TRBJ2-2, with 9 bases lining up with TRBD1. Unmatched junction bases numbered 9, after V lost 3 bases and J lost 4 bases. This CDR3 is 17 amino acids long. CDR1 is LNHDA and CDR2 is SQIVND in the germline V gene (reference sequence). CDR3 loop: CASSINTGTGFTGELFF. The CDR3, as DNA: TGTGCCAGTAGTATTAACACCGGGACAGGGTTCACCGGGGAGCTGTTTTTT.

The chain recombines TRBV11-2 with TRBJ2-2; 7 bases are shared with TRBD1. CDR1 and CDR2 (germline): SGHAT, FQNNGV. The CDR3 is 15 residues long. V dropped 5 bases and J dropped 0; count of bases not matched to a gene: 3. The CDR3 coding sequence is TGTGCCAGCAGCATGACAGGGCCGAACACCGGGGAGCTGTTTTTT. Translating it yields CASSMTGPNTGELFF.

This clonotype was found once. V gene TRBV10-3 combines with J gene TRBJ2-5; 7 bases are shared with TRBD2. Trimming at V came to 6 bases and at J to 5 bases, leaving 12 bases not matched to a gene. The CDR3 spans 15 residues. CDR1 and CDR2 from the germline V gene are ENHRY and SYGVKD. The CDR3 region is CAISPSGGFLETQYF. For the CDR3, the DNA is TGTGCCATCAGCCCATCGGGGGGATTTCTGGAGACCCAGTACTTC.

The chain couples TRBV6-5 to TRBJ2-1; 7 bases align to TRBD2. The CDR3 has 18 residues. Trimming at V came to 2 bases and at J to 0 bases, leaving 10 bases not matched to a gene. CDR1 and CDR2 (germline): MNHEY, SVGAGI. CDR3 loop: CASSYPNGGSGSYNEQFF. For the CDR3, the DNA is TGTGCCAGCAGTTACCCGAACGGGGGGTCCGGCTCCTACAATGAGCAGTTCTTC.

This sequence joins TRBV6-2 or TRBV6-3 and TRBJ1-1, with TRBD1 identical over 7 bases. Per the germline V gene, CDR1 is MNHEY and CDR2 is SVGEGT. J lost 0 bases, V lost 0 bases, and 7 bases had no gene match. The CDR3 has 17 amino acids. The CDR3, as DNA: TGTGCCAGCAGTTACTCGGGACAGAGTTTTATGAACACTGAAGCTTTCTTT. It yields the protein CASSYSGQSFMNTEAFF.

A few counts support this clonotype. The chain has TRBV7-2 and TRBJ2-1; D is undetermined. V was cut by 4 bases and J by 11 bases, with 15 bases left in between. The CDR3 spans 13 residues. Germline V lookup: CDR1 SGHTA, CDR2 FQGNSA. CDR3 sequence: CASSSDLTEKQFF. In DNA form, the CDR3 reads TGTGCCAGCAGCTCAGATTTAACGGAAAAGCAGTTCTTC.

The chain has TRBV12-3 or TRBV12-4 and TRBJ2-1; D call uncertain. The V and J ends lost 5 bases and 10 bases respectively, with 9 bases between them. The CDR3 spans 11 residues. CDR3 nucleotides: TGTGCCAGCAGTCCCCTAGGAGAGCAGTTCTTC. It codes for CASSPLGEQFF.

A few counts support this clonotype. The chain combines TRBV7-9 with TRBJ1-1; 11 bases are shared with TRBD1. The germline gives CDR1 SEHNR, CDR2 FQNEAQ (reference sequence). Losses at the gene ends were 7 bases for V and 6 bases for J; bases not matched to a gene: 13. CDR3 length equals 16 residues. CDR3 bases: TGTGCCAGCACCAAGCCTGCGGACAGGGGGCTTCCTGAAGCTTTCTTT. It is translated as CASTKPADRGLPEAFF.

This chain joins TRBV20-1 and TRBJ2-1; D ambiguous. CDR1 DFQATT and CDR2 SNEGSKA come from the germline V gene (reference sequence). V was clipped by 0 bases and J by 2 bases, with 11 bases between them. The CDR3 extends over 15 amino acids. In nucleotides, the CDR3 is TGCAGTGCTAGAGAAGCCAGCGCGCCCTACAATGAGCAGTTCTTC. It specifies CSAREASAPYNEQFF.

V is TRBV12-3 or TRBV12-4 and J is TRBJ2-1, with 10 positions matching TRBD2. The V and J ends lost 7 bases and 2 bases, in that order; junction bases with no gene match: 5. The CDR3 totals 15 residues. The CDR3 spells CASTHSGGPYNEQFF. DNA of the CDR3: TGTGCCAGCACTCATAGCGGGGGGCCCTACAATGAGCAGTTCTTC.

As DNA, the CDR3 is TGTGCCAGCAGTTTAGGACAGGGTGTCTGGGAGCAGTACTTC. This sequence encodes CASSLGQGVWEQYF. This chain uses TRBV27 with TRBJ2-7; 8 nucleotides match TRBD1. The V segment lost 2 bases and the J segment 7 bases; nucleotides outside the gene matches: 7. Germline CDR1 MNHEY, CDR2 SMNVEV (reference sequence). The CDR3 contains 14 residues.

In its sample, this clonotype was seen a few times. The chain employs TRBV7-3 and TRBJ2-1; TRBD2 agrees at 9 bases. Per the germline V gene, CDR1 is SGHTA and CDR2 is FQGTGA. The CDR3 runs 15 residues. V was clipped by 4 bases and J by 4 bases; unmatched bases: 5. CDR3 residues: CASSYVAGVYNEQFF. CDR3 coding DNA: TGTGCCAGCAGCTATGTAGCGGGGGTTTACAATGAGCAGTTCTTC. The variable domain in full, completed from reference TRBV7-3 and TRBJ2-1, reads GAGVSQTPSNKVTEKGKYVELRCDPISGHTALYWYRQSLGQGPEFLIYFQGTGAADDSGLPNDRFFAVRPEGSVSTLKIQRTERGDSAVYLCASSYVAGVYNEQFFGPGTRLTVL.

This chain connects TRBV7-8 to TRBJ1-2, with D possibly being TRBD1 (6 bases). This CDR3 has 16 amino acids. Per germline, CDR1 SGHVS and CDR2 FQNEAQ. V was cut by 3 bases and J by 4 bases, with 18 bases left in between. The CDR3 is CASSFSHRAPRYGYTF. CDR3 DNA: TGTGCCAGCAGCTTTTCACACAGGGCCCCTCGCTATGGCTACACCTTC.

This clonotype was counted many times. V is TRBV7-2 and J is TRBJ1-1; D is ambiguous. CDR3 length: 19 residues. V dropped 1 base and J dropped 0 bases, with 21 bases sitting between them. CDR1 is SGHTA and CDR2 is FQGNSA in the germline V gene. CDR3 residues: CASSLETRASGPMNTEAFF. The CDR3 nucleotides read TGTGCCAGCAGCTTAGAAACTAGGGCCAGCGGTCCTATGAACACTGAAGCTTTCTTT.

The chain joins TRBV15 to TRBJ1-2; D unresolved. CDR3 size: 14 residues. Between the trimmed V and J ends, which lost 0 bases and 8 bases, there was a span of 13 bases. Germline V lookup: CDR1 LNHNV, CDR2 YYDKDF (reference sequence). The CDR3 loop reads CATSRDYAGSGYTF. The DNA for the CDR3 is TGTGCCACCAGCAGAGATTATGCGGGGTCCGGCTACACCTTC.

Only a few counts were recorded for this clonotype. The chain uses TRBV20-1 and TRBJ2-7; 7 positions agree with TRBD1. V dropped 2 bases and J dropped 3; count of bases not matched to a gene: 10. The germline CDR1 and CDR2 sequences are DFQATT and SNEGSKA (reference sequence). The CDR3 has 15 residues. CDR3 in amino acids: CSARPTGEPIYEQYF. For the CDR3, the DNA is TGCAGTGCTAGACCCACAGGGGAGCCTATCTACGAGCAGTACTTC.

The chain links TRBV18 to TRBJ2-1; D perhaps matches TRBD2 (5 bases). The CDR3 is 19 residues long. Germline loops: CDR1 KGHSH, CDR2 LQKENI. Trimming left V 1 base short and J 12 bases short, with 31 bases between. CDR3 nucleotide sequence: TGTGCCAGCTCACCACGGCAGGCGCCGTCTAGTCGGCCAATCGAGGGGCAGTTCTTC. As protein: CASSPRQAPSSRPIEGQFF.

This clonotype has only a few counts. The chain uses TRBV5-6 and TRBJ2-4; 7 bases line up with TRBD1. Germline trimming cut 5 bases from V and 2 bases from J; bases unmatched to any gene: 4. The CDR3 contains 14 residues. The V gene's germline CDR1 is SGHDT and CDR2 YYEEEE. The CDR3 here is CASSSQGTKNIQYF. DNA of the CDR3: TGTGCCAGCAGTTCACAGGGGACCAAAAACATTCAGTACTTC.

This clonotype was detected only a few times. V is TRBV6-4 and J is TRBJ2-1; 7 bases fit TRBD2. Germline CDR1 MRHNA, CDR2 SNTAGT. This CDR3 is 16 amino acids long. J gave up 0 bases and V 0 bases, and 2 bases lay outside the gene matches. The CDR3 here is CASSDSGEGSYNEQFF. The DNA of the CDR3 is TGTGCCAGCAGTGACTCGGGGGAGGGCTCCTACAATGAGCAGTTCTTC.

This clonotype was detected a few times. The rearrangement uses TRBV12-5 and TRBJ2-7, with D unclear. V lost 4 bases to trimming and J lost 2 bases, with 15 bases between them. The CDR3 spans 15 residues. Germline loops: CDR1 LGHNT, CDR2 FRNRAP. The CDR3 sequence is CASGSQNGLAYEQYF. Here the CDR3 DNA reads TGTGCTAGTGGTTCCCAGAATGGTCTCGCCTACGAGCAGTACTTC. Full variable domain (outside the CDR3, taken from reference TRBV12-5 and TRBJ2-7): DARVTQTPRHKVTEMGQEVTMRCQPILGHNTVFWYRQTMMQGLELLAYFRNRAPLDDSGMPKDRFSAEMPDATLATLKIQPSEPRDSAVYFCASGSQNGLAYEQYFGPGTRLTVT.

A few counts support this clonotype. The chain carries TRBV6-2 or TRBV6-3 and TRBJ2-4; tentatively, D is TRBD2 (5 bases). The CDR3 loop spans 11 amino acids. V dropped 7 bases and J dropped 9 bases, with 10 bases sitting between them. CDR1 and CDR2 (germline): MNHEY, SVGEGT. CDR3 coding DNA: TGTGCCAGCACGACGGGAACCATTCAGTACTTC. It encodes CASTTGTIQYF.

Relative to its sample, this clonotype is medium-sized. The chain combines TRBV11-2 with TRBJ2-7; D may be TRBD1 or TRBD2 (6 bases each). V gave up 0 bases and J gave up 1 base, with 25 bases separating them. The CDR3 consists of 20 residues. The V gene's germline CDR1 is SGHAT and CDR2 FQNNGV. The CDR3 spells CASSLDQGHHRGIGSYEQYF. For the CDR3, the DNA is TGTGCCAGCAGCTTAGATCAGGGACACCATCGGGGGATCGGTTCCTACGAGCAGTACTTC.

This rearrangement joins TRBV12-3 or TRBV12-4 to TRBJ2-3, with D hard to call. V was clipped by 2 bases and J by 1 base, with 7 bases between them. This CDR3 is built from 14 residues. Here the CDR3 DNA reads TGTGCCAGCAGTTTAAGTAGCCGCACAGATACGCAGTATTTT. It specifies CASSLSSRTDTQYF.

The chain employs TRBV6-2 or TRBV6-3 and TRBJ2-1; no firm D call. Trimming cost V 6 bases and J 1 base, with 13 bases left between them. Germline V gene lookup returns CDR1 MNHEY and CDR2 SVGEGT. The CDR3 has 15 amino acids. This CDR3 reads CASSVRTVSYNEQFF. CDR3 coding DNA: TGTGCCAGCAGCGTCCGGACGGTATCCTACAATGAGCAGTTCTTC.

Regarding this clonotype: Mismatch with germline at one junction end may stem from a read error. The chain couples TRBV7-9 to TRBJ1-1, with D maybe TRBD1 (5 bases). The length of the CDR3 is 16 residues. Germline lookup yields CDR1 SEHNR and CDR2 FQNEAQ (reference sequence). DNA for the CDR3: TGTACCAGCAGCCCTAGGGGAGAAGGAATGAACACTGAAGCTTTCTTT. Its protein product is CTSSPRGEGMNTEAFF.

This clonotype was picked up many times. The genes are TRBV7-2 and TRBJ1-1; TRBD1 is a possible D gene (5 bases). V lost 5 bases, J lost 1 base, and 14 bases lay in between. Germline V gene sequence: CDR1 SGHTA, CDR2 FQGNSA. The CDR3 has 15 residues. CDR3 nucleotide sequence: TGTGCCAGCAGCCGAAGGGACGGTTGGAACACTGAAGCTTTCTTT. Its translation: CASSRRDGWNTEAFF.

This clonotype has a handful of counts. The chain uses TRBV7-6 and TRBJ2-4; TRBD1 or TRBD2 may be the D gene (5 bases each). V was clipped by 4 bases and J by 8 bases, with 15 bases between them. Germline V gene sequence: CDR1 SGHVS, CDR2 FNYEAQ. CDR3 length: 14 residues. CDR3 sequence: CASSSGSAFDIQYF. DNA for the CDR3: TGTGCCAGCAGCTCAGGGAGTGCTTTCGACATTCAGTACTTC.

The chain recombines TRBV20-1 with TRBJ1-3; tentatively, D is TRBD1 (6 bases). Trimming removed 5 bases at V and 2 bases at J, with 16 bases between. There are 15 residues in the CDR3. The V gene's germline CDR1 is DFQATT and CDR2 SNEGSKA (reference sequence). The CDR3 here is CSAERGLGTGNTIYF. In DNA form, the CDR3 reads TGCAGTGCTGAGAGGGGGTTAGGTACTGGAAACACCATATATTTT.